The 24 T cell receptor beta chains below were found in one sample sequenced in a study of T-cell memory formation after mild COVID-19. Using its own MiXCR run on the 5' RACE reads, TCRdb lists one record per CDR3 protein. The sample contains 380,000 or so distinct CDR3 sequences, approximately 13% of which appear only once. The specimen was PBMCs or a T cell subset sorted from them (not recorded which). Source of these receptors: a man between 18 and 29 years old who had mild COVID-19 (a few samples of this study predate the infection). Cell type and time point are not known.

The rearrangement joins TRBV5-1 to TRBJ1-6; D not resolved. In germline, CDR1 is SGHRS, CDR2 YFSETQ. Trimming removed 4 bases from V and 9 bases from J, with 20 bases in between. The CDR3 length is 16 residues. The CDR3 nucleotides read TGCGCCAGCAGCCTCGGGTCTTCACCGGGGATTTCACCCCTCCACTTT. This encodes CASSLGSSPGISPLHF.

This clonotype showed up just a few times. This chain connects TRBV4-2 to TRBJ1-1; 10 bases line up with TRBD1. The CDR3 consists of 14 residues. Germline lookup yields CDR1 LGHNA and CDR2 YNFKEQ. Trimming at V came to 1 base and at J to 6 bases, leaving 2 bases not matched to a gene. CDR3 in DNA: TGTGCCAGCAGCCAAGTGGACAGGGGGGCTGAAGCTTTCTTT. This sequence encodes CASSQVDRGAEAFF.

The chain combines TRBV10-3 with TRBJ2-7; maybe TRBD2 (6 bases). V shed 11 bases and J shed 8 bases, with 22 bases lying between them. Germline V gene sequence: CDR1 ENHRY, CDR2 SYGVKD. The CDR3 loop spans 13 amino acids. This chain's CDR3 is CASSAGRGNKQYF. Written as DNA, the CDR3 is TGTGCCTCCTCGGCGGGACGGGGTAATAAGCAGTACTTC.

The V and J genes are TRBV6-2 or TRBV6-3 and TRBJ2-7, with 7 bases identical to TRBD1. The J segment lost 6 bases and the V segment lost 6 bases, leaving 5 bases of the junction unmatched. Germline CDR1 reads MNHEY; CDR2 reads SVGEGT. The CDR3 consists of 12 residues. The CDR3 protein is CASSQTGFEQYV. The DNA for the CDR3 is TGTGCCAGCAGCCAGACAGGGTTCGAGCAGTACGTC.

This clonotype was detected only a few times. This rearrangement joins TRBV29-1 to TRBJ1-2; D unresolved. CDR3 length: 12 amino acids. Trimming removed 1 base from V and 4 bases from J, with 7 bases in between. CDR1 and CDR2 from the germline V gene are SQVTM and ANQGSEA. The CDR3 sequence is CSVEGPLYGYTF. The CDR3 coding sequence is TGCAGCGTTGAAGGGCCACTCTATGGCTACACCTTC. The full variable domain, its missing parts supplied by reference TRBV29-1 and TRBJ1-2, is SAVISQKPSRDICQRGTSLTIQCQVDSQVTMMFWYRQQPGQSLTLIATANQGSEATYESGFVIDKFPISRPNLTFSTLTVSNMSPEDSSIYLCSVEGPLYGYTFGSGTRLTVV.

This clonotype was seen ten or more times. CDR3 amino acids: CASRPTANTGELFF. For the CDR3, the DNA is TGCGCCAGCAGGCCCACCGCGAACACCGGGGAGCTGTTTTTT. The V and J genes are TRBV5-1 and TRBJ2-2; D not certain. The V and J ends lost 5 bases and 0 bases respectively, with 8 bases between them. The CDR3 is 14 residues long. Germline V gene sequence: CDR1 SGHRS, CDR2 YFSETQ.

This clonotype was observed a few times. The chain couples TRBV3-1 to TRBJ2-2, with 7 bases that match TRBD1. CDR1 is LGHDT, CDR2 YNNKEL, per germline (reference sequence). The length of the CDR3 is 18 residues. V lost 3 bases and J lost 4; bases outside the gene matches: 14. CDR3 residues: CASSQTPEGAGITGELFF. In DNA form, the CDR3 reads TGTGCCAGCAGCCAGACACCCGAGGGGGCTGGTATCACCGGGGAGCTGTTTTTT.

V gene TRBV27 combines with J gene TRBJ2-5; no reliable D call. Germline CDR1 MNHEY, CDR2 SMNVEV (reference sequence). The CDR3 runs 13 residues. The ends were cut back, 6 bases at V and 0 bases at J, with 8 bases in the middle. CDR3 nucleotides: TGTGCCAGCAGAGACGGAGACCAAGAGACCCAGTACTTC. It yields the protein CASRDGDQETQYF.

This clonotype was observed once. This chain joins TRBV11-2 and TRBJ1-2, with TRBD1 identical over 7 bases. Trimming took 1 base from V and 4 from J; bases not matched to a gene: 3. This CDR3 is 14 amino acids long. The germline CDR1 and CDR2 sequences are SGHAT and FQNNGV. The CDR3 is CASSLVGQFYGYTF. CDR3 coding DNA: TGTGCCAGCAGCTTAGTGGGACAGTTCTATGGCTACACCTTC.

V and J are TRBV29-1 and TRBJ2-5; 14 bases are shared with TRBD2. This CDR3 is 19 amino acids long. V gave up 3 bases and J gave up 2 bases; unmatched junction bases: 14. Germline CDR1 and CDR2: SQVTM and ANQGSEA. This CDR3 reads CSVEPMTSGGAYGQETQYF. Here the CDR3 DNA reads TGCAGCGTTGAGCCTATGACTAGCGGGGGGGCCTACGGGCAAGAGACCCAGTACTTC.

This clonotype occurred once. The CDR3 DNA reads as TGTGCCAGCTCAGAGATGGAGAACACTGAAGCTTTCTTT. Encoded protein: CASSEMENTEAFF. The V and J genes are TRBV18 and TRBJ1-1; D is uncertain. The CDR3 length is 13 residues. CDR1 is KGHSH, CDR2 LQKENI, per germline. V was cut by 5 bases and J by 1 base, with 8 bases left in between.

Only a few counts were recorded for this clonotype. The J gene is TRBJ2-1, the V gene TRBV27; 12 positions match TRBD2. CDR3 size: 15 residues. Trimming removed 5 bases from V and 10 bases from J; junction bases left unmatched: 9. Germline V CDR1 and CDR2: MNHEY, SMNVEV (reference sequence). For the CDR3, the DNA is TGTGCCAGCAGTCTCCTAGCGGGGGGGCTTGGGGAGCAGTTCTTC. This translates into CASSLLAGGLGEQFF.

The chain recombines TRBV6-2 or TRBV6-3 with TRBJ2-7; 10 bases align to TRBD1. The J segment lost 0 bases and the V segment lost 0 bases, leaving 11 bases of the junction unmatched. Looked up from germline, CDR1 is MNHEY and CDR2 is SVGEGT. The CDR3 contains 19 residues. CDR3 nucleotides: TGTGCCAGCAGTTACTCTAGGGGAACCGGGACAGGGGCCTCCTACGAGCAGTACGTC. Its translation is CASSYSRGTGTGASYEQYV.

Only a few counts were recorded for this clonotype. The J gene is TRBJ1-2, the V gene TRBV4-1, with D unresolved. The CDR3 spans 15 residues. The germline V gene has CDR1 MGHRA and CDR2 YSYEKL. The V gene lost 1 base and the J gene lost 0 bases, with 9 bases spanning the gap. CDR3 bases: TGCGCCAGCAGCCAAGCTACGCTCCCTAACTATGGCTACACCTTC. Translated: CASSQATLPNYGYTF.

This clonotype was recorded a few times. The CDR3 bases are TGTGCCAGCAGCGACAGGGATTACCGATACAATGAGCAGTTCTTC. It yields the protein CASSDRDYRYNEQFF. The chain joins TRBV4-2 to TRBJ2-1; 7 bases are shared with TRBD1. The CDR3 is 15 residues long. The trim removed 5 bases at V and 4 bases at J, leaving 8 bases unmatched. CDR1 and CDR2 (germline): LGHNA, YNFKEQ.

The chain uses TRBV5-1 and TRBJ1-3, with 7 bases identical to TRBD1. Trimming removed 4 bases from V and 0 bases from J; junction bases left unmatched: 10. This CDR3 is built from 17 residues. In germline, CDR1 is SGHRS, CDR2 YFSETQ. The CDR3 sequence: CASSPEGTEDSGNTIYF. DNA for the CDR3: TGCGCCAGCAGCCCGGAGGGGACAGAAGACTCTGGAAACACCATATATTTT.

The chain links TRBV7-3 to TRBJ2-5; TRBD1 is a possible D gene (7 bases). The CDR3 has 15 amino acids. In germline, CDR1 is SGHTA, CDR2 FQGTGA. V was cut by 5 bases and J by 2 bases, with 15 bases left in between. The DNA of the CDR3 is TGTGCCAGCAGCCCCAGGGGGGACCCACAAGAGACCCAGTACTTC. Amino acids: CASSPRGDPQETQYF.

The chain couples TRBV20-1 to TRBJ2-5, with D perhaps TRBD2 (5 bases). V was clipped by 6 bases and J by 1 base, with 15 bases between them. The CDR3 loop spans 14 amino acids. CDR1 is DFQATT and CDR2 is SNEGSKA in the germline V gene (reference sequence). CDR3 residues: CSAAPPGIQETQYF. CDR3 coding DNA: TGCAGTGCCGCCCCCCCCGGGATCCAAGAGACCCAGTACTTC.

The chain couples TRBV2 to TRBJ2-7, with D perhaps matching TRBD1 (6 bases). With 5 bases removed from V and 7 bases from J, the gap between germline ends came to 15 bases. CDR3 length equals 13 residues. The germline V gene encodes CDR1 SNHLY and CDR2 FYNNEI. Here the CDR3 DNA reads TGTGCCAGCAGTAAACAGGGTCCTCGGGAGCAGTACGTC. It specifies CASSKQGPREQYV.

This rearrangement joins TRBV9 to TRBJ1-2; tentative D call: TRBD1 (6 bases). Trimming shortened V by 4 bases and J by 3 bases, and 13 bases separated the two germline ends. Looked up from germline, CDR1 is SGDLS and CDR2 is YYNGEE. This CDR3 has 14 residues. The CDR3 spells CASSTTTGDYGYTF. Here the CDR3 DNA reads TGTGCCAGCAGCACCACGACAGGTGACTATGGCTACACCTTC. Looking up the rest from reference TRBV9 and TRBJ1-2 gives the full variable domain: DSGVTQTPKHLITATGQRVTLRCSPRSGDLSVYWYQQSLDQGLQFLIQYYNGEERAKGNILERFSAQQFPDLHSELNLSSLELGDSALYFCASSTTTGDYGYTFGSGTRLTVV.

This clonotype was seen a handful of times. This sequence joins TRBV6-5 and TRBJ1-2; a possible D gene is TRBD1 (6 bases). The CDR3 loop spans 14 amino acids. Trimming shortened V by 2 bases and J by 6 bases, and 13 bases separated the two germline ends. Looked up from germline, CDR1 is MNHEY and CDR2 is SVGAGI. CDR3 coding DNA: TGTGCCAGCAGTTACACCCAGGGGATAAATGGCTACACCTTC. This codes for CASSYTQGINGYTF.

For this clonotype: A much larger clone is a single base away; this may be a read error. The V gene is TRBV15, the J gene TRBJ2-1, with D perhaps TRBD1 (6 bases). The CDR3 length is 15 residues. CDR1 is LNHNV, CDR2 YYDKDF, per germline (reference sequence). CDR3 sequence: CATSRERQEIDEKFF. The DNA of the CDR3 is TGTGCCACCAGCAGAGAAAGACAGGAGATAGATGAGAAGTTCTTC.

The V gene is TRBV12-3 or TRBV12-4, the J gene TRBJ2-7, with TRBD2 matching 10 bases. This CDR3 has 13 residues. V lost 10 bases and J lost 6; bases outside the gene matches: 9. The CDR3 sequence: CATGASGGFEQYF. The CDR3 DNA reads TGTGCCACCGGGGCTAGCGGGGGTTTCGAGCAGTACTTC.

This clonotype was counted only a few times. The chain links TRBV7-2 to TRBJ2-7; D is undetermined. Germline V CDR1 and CDR2: SGHTA, FQGNSA. V lost 1 base and J 0 bases, leaving 10 bases between the germline ends. This CDR3 is 15 amino acids long. In DNA, the CDR3 is TGTGCCAGCAGCTTAGTCACGGACGGCTCCTACGAGCAGTACTTC. It yields the protein CASSLVTDGSYEQYF.